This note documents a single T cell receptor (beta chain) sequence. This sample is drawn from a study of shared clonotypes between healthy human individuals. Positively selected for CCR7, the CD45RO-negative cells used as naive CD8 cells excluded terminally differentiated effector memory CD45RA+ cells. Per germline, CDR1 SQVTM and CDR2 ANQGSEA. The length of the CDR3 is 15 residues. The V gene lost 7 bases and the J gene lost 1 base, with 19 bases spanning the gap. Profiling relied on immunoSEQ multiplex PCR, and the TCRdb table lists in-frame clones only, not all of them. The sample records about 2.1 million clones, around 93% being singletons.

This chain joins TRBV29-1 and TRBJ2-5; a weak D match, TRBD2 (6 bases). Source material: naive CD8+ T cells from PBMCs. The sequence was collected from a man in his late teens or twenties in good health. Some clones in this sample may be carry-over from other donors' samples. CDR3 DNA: TGCAGCGCAGACGTAGCGGAGAGGGTCCAAGAGACCCAGTACTTC. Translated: CSADVAERVQETQYF.